The 9 T cell receptor beta chains in this list originate from one sample, sequenced in a study of T cells expressing NK-cell markers. TCRdb reanalyzed the 5' RACE reads and collapses them to one entry per CDR3 protein, without DNA. The sample table sets out about 260,000 distinct CDR3 sequences. Material for sequencing was blood T cells: a sorted CD56 or NKG2C T cell subset, CD4+ or CD8+ T cells, or bulk PBMC T cells (not recorded which). Every receptor here comes from a woman between 18 and 69 years old in good health.

The V and J genes are TRBV7-9 and TRBJ2-7; lacking DNA, the TRBD1 call made by TCRdb goes unchecked. Germline CDR1 SEHNR, CDR2 FQNEAQ (reference sequence). The length of the CDR3 is 15 residues. CDR3 sequence reads: CASSSGGDLSYEQYF. The full variable domain, in which reference TRBV7-9 and TRBJ2-7 provide the parts outside the CDR3, is DTGVSQNPRHKITKRGQNVTFRCDPISEHNRLYWYRQTLGQGPEFLTYFQNEAQLEKSRLLSDRFSAERPKGSFSTLEIQRTEQGDSAMYLCASSSGGDLSYEQYFGPGTRLTVT.

This sequence joins TRBV10-3 and TRBJ2-3; the TCRdb D gene call, TRBD2, has no DNA to confirm it. This CDR3 is 15 amino acids long. Germline V CDR1 and CDR2: ENHRY, SYGVKD. The CDR3 here is CAISDSGLRTDTQYF.

The chain combines TRBV7-2 with TRBJ2-7; TCRdb reports TRBD1, a call that lacks DNA to check it against. Germline values: CDR1 SGHTA, CDR2 FQGNSA. The CDR3 length is 13 residues. The CDR3 region is CASRAGRANEQYF.

The V and J genes are TRBV24-1 and TRBJ1-2. This CDR3 has 11 residues. Germline V gene data show CDR1 as KGHDR and CDR2 as SFDVKD. The CDR3 loop reads CATSDSGGYTF.

The rearrangement joins TRBV27 to TRBJ2-7; TCRdb proposes TRBD2, but this gene call is untestable without DNA. Germline V gene data show CDR1 as MNHEY and CDR2 as SMNVEV (reference sequence). CDR3 size: 15 residues. This CDR3 is CASSLGPKVTYEQYF.

V is TRBV10-2 and J is TRBJ1-3; TCRdb's D gene call, TRBD1, goes unchecked for lack of DNA. Looked up from germline, CDR1 is WSHSY and CDR2 is SAAADI. CDR3 length equals 17 residues. The chain's CDR3 is CASRTSSRVNSGNTIYF.

The V call is TRBV3-1, the J call TRBJ1-5. The CDR3 is 14 amino acids. CDR1 is LGHDT and CDR2 is YNNKEL in the germline V gene (reference sequence). CDR3 protein: CASSQGYSNQPQHF.

The rearrangement links TRBV3-1 to TRBJ1-2; the TRBD1 assignment by TCRdb is unverifiable without DNA. Germline assignment: CDR1 LGHDT and CDR2 YNNKEL (reference sequence). This CDR3 has 15 amino acids. The CDR3 region is CASSRRDTRMGGYTF.

The genes are TRBV5-1 and TRBJ2-5; TCRdb gives TRBD1 as the D gene, but with no DNA this cannot be confirmed. The CDR3 runs to 16 residues. CDR1 is SGHRS and CDR2 is YFSETQ in the germline V gene. The CDR3 sequence: CASSLGQGTYPETQYF. Supplemented by reference TRBV5-1 and TRBJ2-5, the full variable domain reads KAGVTQTPRYLIKTRGQQVTLSCSPISGHRSVSWYQQTPGQGLQFLFEYFSETQRNKGNFPGRFSGRQFSNSRSEMNVSTLELGDSALYLCASSLGQGTYPETQYFGPGTRLLVL.